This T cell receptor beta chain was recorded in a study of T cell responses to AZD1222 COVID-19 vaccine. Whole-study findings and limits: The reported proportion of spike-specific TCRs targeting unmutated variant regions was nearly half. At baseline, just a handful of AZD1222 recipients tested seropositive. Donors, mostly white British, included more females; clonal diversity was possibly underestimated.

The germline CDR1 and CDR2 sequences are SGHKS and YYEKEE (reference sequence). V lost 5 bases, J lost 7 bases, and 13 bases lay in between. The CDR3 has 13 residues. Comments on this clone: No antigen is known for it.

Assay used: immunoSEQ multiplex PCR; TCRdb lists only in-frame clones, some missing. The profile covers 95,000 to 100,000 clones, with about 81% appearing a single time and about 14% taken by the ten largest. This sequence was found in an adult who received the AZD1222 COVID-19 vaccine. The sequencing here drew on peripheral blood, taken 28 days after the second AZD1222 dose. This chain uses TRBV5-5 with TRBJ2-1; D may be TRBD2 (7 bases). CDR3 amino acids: CASSAGARNEQFF. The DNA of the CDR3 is TGTGCCAGCAGTGCGGGGGCCCGAAATGAGCAGTTCTTC. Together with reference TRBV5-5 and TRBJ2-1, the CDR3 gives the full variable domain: DAGVTQSPTHLIKTRGQQVTLRCSPISGHKSVSWYQQVLGQGPQFIFQYYEKEERGRGNFPDRFSARQFPNYSSELNVNALLLGDSALYLCASSAGARNEQFFGPGTRLTVL.